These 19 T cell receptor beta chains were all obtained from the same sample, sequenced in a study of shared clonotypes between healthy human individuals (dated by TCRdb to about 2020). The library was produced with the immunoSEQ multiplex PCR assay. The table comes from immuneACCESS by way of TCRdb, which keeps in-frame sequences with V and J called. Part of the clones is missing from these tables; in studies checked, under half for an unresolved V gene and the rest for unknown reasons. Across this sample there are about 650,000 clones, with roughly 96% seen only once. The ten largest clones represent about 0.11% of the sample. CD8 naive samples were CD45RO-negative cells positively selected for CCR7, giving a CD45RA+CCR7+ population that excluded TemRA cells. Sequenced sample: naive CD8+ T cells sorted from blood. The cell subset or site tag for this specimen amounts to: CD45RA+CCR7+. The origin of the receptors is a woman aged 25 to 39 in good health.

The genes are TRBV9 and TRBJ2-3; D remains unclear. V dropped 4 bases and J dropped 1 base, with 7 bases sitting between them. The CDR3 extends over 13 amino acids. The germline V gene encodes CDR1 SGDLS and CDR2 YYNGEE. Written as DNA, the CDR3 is TGTGCCAGCAGCTCCCATCGCACAGATACGCAGTATTTT. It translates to CASSSHRTDTQYF.

Here the CDR3 reads CASSDGAGAAGELFF. The DNA of the CDR3 is TGTGCCAGCAGTGATGGTGCGGGAGCGGCCGGGGAGCTGTTTTTT. The chain couples TRBV2 to TRBJ2-2; 7 positions agree with TRBD2. There are 15 residues in the CDR3. V lost 3 bases, J lost 6 bases, and 7 bases stayed unmatched. Germline V gene data show CDR1 as SNHLY and CDR2 as FYNNEI.

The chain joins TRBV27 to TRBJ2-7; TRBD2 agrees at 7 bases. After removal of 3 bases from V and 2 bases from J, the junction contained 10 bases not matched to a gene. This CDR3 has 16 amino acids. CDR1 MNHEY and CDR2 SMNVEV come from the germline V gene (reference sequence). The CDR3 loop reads CASSFAAGEKPYEQYF. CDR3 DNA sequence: TGTGCCAGCAGTTTTGCGGCGGGAGAGAAGCCCTACGAGCAGTACTTC.

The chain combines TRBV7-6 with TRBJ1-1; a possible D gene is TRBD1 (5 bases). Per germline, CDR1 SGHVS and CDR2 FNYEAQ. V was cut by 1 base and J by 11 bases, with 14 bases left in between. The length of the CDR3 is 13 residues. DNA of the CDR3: TGTGCCAGCAGCTTAGTATTTGGGGACGGGGCTTTCTTT. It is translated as CASSLVFGDGAFF.

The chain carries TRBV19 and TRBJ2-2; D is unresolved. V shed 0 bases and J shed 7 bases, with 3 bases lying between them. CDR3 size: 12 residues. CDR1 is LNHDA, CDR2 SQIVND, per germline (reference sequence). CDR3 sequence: CASSIDGGELFF. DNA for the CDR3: TGTGCCAGTAGTATAGATGGCGGGGAGCTGTTTTTT.

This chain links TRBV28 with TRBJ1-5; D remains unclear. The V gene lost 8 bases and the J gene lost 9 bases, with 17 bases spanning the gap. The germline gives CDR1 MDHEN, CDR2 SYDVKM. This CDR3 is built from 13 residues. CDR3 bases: TGTGCCAGCGAACACGTCCGGGGTTGGCCCCAGCATTTT. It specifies CASEHVRGWPQHF.

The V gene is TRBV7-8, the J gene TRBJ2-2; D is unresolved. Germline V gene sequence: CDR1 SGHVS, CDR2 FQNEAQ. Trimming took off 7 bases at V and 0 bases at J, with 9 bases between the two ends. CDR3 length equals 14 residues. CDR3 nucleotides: TGTGCCAGCAACCATATGGCGAACACCGGGGAGCTGTTTTTT. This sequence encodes CASNHMANTGELFF. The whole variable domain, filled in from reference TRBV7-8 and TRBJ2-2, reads GAGVSQSPRYKVAKRGQDVALRCDPISGHVSLFWYQQALGQGPEFLTYFQNEAQLDKSGLPSDRFFAERPEGSVSTLKIQRTQQEDSAVYLCASNHMANTGELFFGEGSRLTVL.

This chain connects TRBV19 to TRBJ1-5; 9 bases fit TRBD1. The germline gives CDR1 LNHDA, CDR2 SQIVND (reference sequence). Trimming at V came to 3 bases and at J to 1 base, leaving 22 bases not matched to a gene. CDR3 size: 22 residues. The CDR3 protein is CASSIGRTRTGESVISNQPQHF. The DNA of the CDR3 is TGTGCCAGTAGTATCGGGCGAACTCGGACAGGGGAGTCCGTCATAAGCAATCAGCCCCAGCATTTT. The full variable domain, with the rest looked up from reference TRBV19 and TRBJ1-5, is DGGITQSPKYLFRKEGQNVTLSCEQNLNHDAMYWYRQDPGQGLRLIYYSQIVNDFQKGDIAEGYSVSREKKESFPLTVTSAQKNPTAFYLCASSIGRTRTGESVISNQPQHFGDGTRLSIL.

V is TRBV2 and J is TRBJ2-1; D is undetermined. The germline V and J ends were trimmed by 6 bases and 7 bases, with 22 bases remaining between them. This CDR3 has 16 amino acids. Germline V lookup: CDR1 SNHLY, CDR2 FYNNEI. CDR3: CASSPSYAEQGNEQFF. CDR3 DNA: TGTGCCAGCAGCCCTTCCTATGCGGAACAAGGGAATGAGCAGTTCTTC.

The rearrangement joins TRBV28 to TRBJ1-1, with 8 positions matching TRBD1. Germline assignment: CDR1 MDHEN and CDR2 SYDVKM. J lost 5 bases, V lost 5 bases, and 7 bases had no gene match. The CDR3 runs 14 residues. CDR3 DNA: TGTGCCAGCAGTCCACGACAGGGGACGACTGAAGCTTTCTTT. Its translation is CASSPRQGTTEAFF. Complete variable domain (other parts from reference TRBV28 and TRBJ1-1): DVKVTQSSRYLVKRTGEKVFLECVQDMDHENMFWYRQDPGLGLRLIYFSYDVKMKEKGDIPEGYSVSREKKERFSLILESASTNQTSMYLCASSPRQGTTEAFFGQGTRLTVV.

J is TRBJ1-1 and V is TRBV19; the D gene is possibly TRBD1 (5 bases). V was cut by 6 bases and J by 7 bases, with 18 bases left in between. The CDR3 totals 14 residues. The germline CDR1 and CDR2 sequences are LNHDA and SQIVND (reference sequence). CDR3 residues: CASSTGVGELEAFF. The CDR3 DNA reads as TGTGCCAGTAGCACAGGAGTGGGGGAGCTTGAAGCTTTCTTT.

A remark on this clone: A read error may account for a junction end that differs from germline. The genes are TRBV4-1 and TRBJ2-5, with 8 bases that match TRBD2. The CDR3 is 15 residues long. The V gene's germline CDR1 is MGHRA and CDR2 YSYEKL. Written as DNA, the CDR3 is TGCGCCAGCAGCCAAGATCTTTCTCTAGCGGGCGTTGCGAACTTC. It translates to CASSQDLSLAGVANF.

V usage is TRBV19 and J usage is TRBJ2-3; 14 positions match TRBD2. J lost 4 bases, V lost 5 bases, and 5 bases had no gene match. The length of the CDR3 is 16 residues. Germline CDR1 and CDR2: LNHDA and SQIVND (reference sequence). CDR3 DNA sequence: TGTGCCAGTAGTGGGACTAGCGGGAGTTTTGCAGATACGCAGTATTTT. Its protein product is CASSGTSGSFADTQYF.

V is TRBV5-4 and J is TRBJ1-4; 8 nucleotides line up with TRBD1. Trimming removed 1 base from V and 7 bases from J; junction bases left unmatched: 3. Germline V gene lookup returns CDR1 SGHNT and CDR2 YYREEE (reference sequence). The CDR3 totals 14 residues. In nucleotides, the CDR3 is TGTGCCAGCAGCTTGTCACAGGGGGGTGAAAAACTGTTTTTT. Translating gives CASSLSQGGEKLFF.

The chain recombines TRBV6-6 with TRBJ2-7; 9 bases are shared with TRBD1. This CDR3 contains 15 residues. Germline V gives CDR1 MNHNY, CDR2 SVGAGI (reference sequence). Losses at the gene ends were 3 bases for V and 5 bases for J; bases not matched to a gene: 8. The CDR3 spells CASSYEGQGPNEQYF. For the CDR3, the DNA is TGTGCCAGCAGTTATGAGGGACAGGGACCCAACGAGCAGTACTTC.

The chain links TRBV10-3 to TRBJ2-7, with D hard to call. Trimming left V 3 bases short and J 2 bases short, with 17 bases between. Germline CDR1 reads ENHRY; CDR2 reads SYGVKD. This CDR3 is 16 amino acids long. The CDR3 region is CAISEPTTLPPYEQYF. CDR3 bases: TGTGCCATCAGTGAACCTACGACATTGCCCCCCTACGAGCAGTACTTC.

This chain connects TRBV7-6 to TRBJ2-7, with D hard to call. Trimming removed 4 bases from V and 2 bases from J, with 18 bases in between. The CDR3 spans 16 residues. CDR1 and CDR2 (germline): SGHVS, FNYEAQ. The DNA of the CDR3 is TGTGCCAGCAGCTCCATCCACCGGACGGAAACCTACGAGCAGTACTTC. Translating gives CASSSIHRTETYEQYF. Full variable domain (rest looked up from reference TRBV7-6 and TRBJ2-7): GAGVSQSPRYKVTKRGQDVALRCDPISGHVSLYWYRQALGQGPEFLTYFNYEAQQDKSGLPNDRFSAERPEGSISTLTIQRTEQRDSAMYRCASSSIHRTETYEQYFGPGTRLTVT.

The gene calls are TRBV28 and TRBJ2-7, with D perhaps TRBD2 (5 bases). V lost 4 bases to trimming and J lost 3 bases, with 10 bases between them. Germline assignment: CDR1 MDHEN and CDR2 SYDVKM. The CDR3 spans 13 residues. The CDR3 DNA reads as TGTGCCAGCAGTTGGAACCGGGACTACGAGCAGTACTTC. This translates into CASSWNRDYEQYF.

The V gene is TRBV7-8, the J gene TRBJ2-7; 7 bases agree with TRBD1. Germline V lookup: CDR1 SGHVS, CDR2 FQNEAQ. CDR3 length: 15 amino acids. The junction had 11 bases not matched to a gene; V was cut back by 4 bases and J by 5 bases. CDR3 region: CASSSQIQGSHEQYF. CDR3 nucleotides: TGTGCCAGCAGCTCCCAGATACAGGGGTCCCACGAGCAGTACTTC.